Presented here are 6 T cell receptor beta chains from one specimen sequenced in a study of T-cell memory formation after mild COVID-19. TCRdb fed the 5' RACE reads into MiXCR, producing one record per CDR3 protein. This sample yields roughly 500,000 distinct CDR3 sequences, of which about a fifth are seen a single time; 12% belongs to the top ten. Sequenced: PBMCs or a T cell subset sorted from them (not recorded which). Receptor source: an adult woman who had mild COVID-19 (a few samples of this study predate the infection). Cell type and time point are not known.

This sequence joins TRBV12-3 or TRBV12-4 and TRBJ1-1, with a weak D call TRBD1 (6 bases). CDR3 size: 16 residues. V gave up 4 bases and J gave up 2 bases, with 17 bases separating them. In DNA, the CDR3 is TGTGCCAGCAGTTCCTCCTCAGGGGTCCGAAACACTGAAGCTTTCTTT. It yields the protein CASSSSSGVRNTEAFF.

Only a few counts were recorded for this clonotype. The V call is TRBV4-2, the J call TRBJ2-1; TRBD1 aligns across 8 bases. V lost 4 bases and J lost 9; bases outside the gene matches: 14. This CDR3 is built from 16 residues. In germline, CDR1 is LGHNA, CDR2 YNFKEQ. Here the CDR3 reads CASSLEGQALGGEQFF. The CDR3 nucleotides read TGTGCCAGCAGCCTCGAGGGACAGGCCCTGGGAGGTGAGCAGTTCTTC.

There are a few counts of this clonotype. The chain is built from TRBV6-1 and TRBJ1-2, with 12 bases identical to TRBD1. Germline CDR1 and CDR2: MNHNS and SASEGT. The CDR3 contains 15 residues. Trimming cost V 8 bases and J 8 bases; bases outside gene matches: 12. CDR3 nucleotide sequence: TGTGCCAGCGTTACTCCGGGACAGGGGGCAAGGGGCTACACCTTC. Protein sequence: CASVTPGQGARGYTF.

In its sample, this clonotype was seen a few times. V gene TRBV12-3 or TRBV12-4 combines with J gene TRBJ2-5; D perhaps matches TRBD1 (5 bases). Trimming removed 6 bases at V and 5 bases at J, with 19 bases between. CDR3 length: 15 amino acids. The CDR3 loop reads CASSSLTAWDETQYF. CDR3 sequence (DNA): TGTGCCAGCAGCAGCCTGACAGCTTGGGATGAGACCCAGTACTTC.

This clonotype was counted a few times. The chain links TRBV4-3 to TRBJ2-5, with 8 bases identical to TRBD1. Germline V gene lookup returns CDR1 LGHNA and CDR2 YSLEER. This CDR3 region has 15 residues. With V trimmed by 4 bases and J by 5 bases, 9 bases remained unmatched. This CDR3 is CASSLATGDSETQYF. The CDR3 nucleotides are TGCGCCAGCAGCCTCGCGACAGGGGACTCGGAGACCCAGTACTTC.

Only one count was recorded for this clonotype. The chain recombines TRBV4-2 with TRBJ2-7; 14 positions agree with TRBD2. The ends lost 3 bases at V and 6 bases at J; junction bases unmatched: 1. The CDR3 contains 14 residues. Germline loops: CDR1 LGHNA, CDR2 YNFKEQ. CDR3 loop: CASSQGLAGAEQYF. The CDR3 bases are TGTGCCAGCAGCCAGGGACTAGCGGGAGCCGAGCAGTACTTC.